The present TCR beta chain was sequenced within a study of T cell responses to AZD1222 COVID-19 vaccine. Libraries were prepared by immunoSEQ multiplex PCR; TCRdb keeps only in-frame clonotypes and omits some of them. The sample lists about 79,000 clones; about 90% were seen once. Germline values: CDR1 SGHTA, CDR2 FQGNSA. V gave up 6 bases and J gave up 1 base; unmatched junction bases: 7. The CDR3 covers 16 residues. As to this clone: The antigen is undetermined.

Study-wide findings and caveats: After the peak T cell response, and only then, were repertoires sampled.

The TCR sequence derives from an adult in good health. The sequencing used peripheral blood, collected on day 0 of MenACWY control vaccination. The chain has TRBV7-2 and TRBJ2-2; 8 bases line up with TRBD1. The CDR3 DNA reads as TGTGCCAGCAGGAGACGGGGGACAGGGAACACCGGGGAGCTGTTTTTT. It translates to CASRRRGTGNTGELFF.